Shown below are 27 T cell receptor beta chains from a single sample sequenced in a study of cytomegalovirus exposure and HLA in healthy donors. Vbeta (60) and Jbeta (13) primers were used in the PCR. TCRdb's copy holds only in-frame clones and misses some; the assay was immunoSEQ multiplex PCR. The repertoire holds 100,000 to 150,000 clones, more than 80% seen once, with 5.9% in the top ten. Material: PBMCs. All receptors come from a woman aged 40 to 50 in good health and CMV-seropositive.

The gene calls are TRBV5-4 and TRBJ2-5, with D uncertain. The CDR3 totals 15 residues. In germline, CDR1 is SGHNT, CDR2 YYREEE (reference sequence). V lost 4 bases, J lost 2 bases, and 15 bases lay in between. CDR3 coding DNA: TGTGCCAGCAGCCCCAACCTAGGAATACAAGAGACCCAGTACTTC. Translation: CASSPNLGIQETQYF.

CDR3 loop: CASSLIGGLARNTGELFF. CDR3 DNA sequence: TGTGCCAGCAGCTTAATAGGGGGACTAGCGAGAAACACCGGGGAGCTGTTTTTT. This chain links TRBV7-3 with TRBJ2-2; TRBD2 agrees at 10 bases. The CDR3 extends over 18 amino acids. Trimming removed 1 base from V and 2 bases from J; junction bases left unmatched: 7. Germline V gives CDR1 SGHTA, CDR2 FQGTGA. The variable domain in full, with the rest retrieved from reference TRBV7-3 and TRBJ2-2, is GAGVSQTPSNKVTEKGKYVELRCDPISGHTALYWYRQSLGQGPEFLIYFQGTGAADDSGLPNDRFFAVRPEGSVSTLKIQRTERGDSAVYLCASSLIGGLARNTGELFFGEGSRLTVL.

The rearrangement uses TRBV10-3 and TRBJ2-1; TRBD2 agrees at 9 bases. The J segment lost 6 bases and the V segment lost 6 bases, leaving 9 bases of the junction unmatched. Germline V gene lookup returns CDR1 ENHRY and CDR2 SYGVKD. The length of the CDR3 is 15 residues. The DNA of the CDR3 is TGTGCCATCAGGCCTAGCGGGAATAGGGTCAATGAGCAGTTCTTC. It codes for CAIRPSGNRVNEQFF.

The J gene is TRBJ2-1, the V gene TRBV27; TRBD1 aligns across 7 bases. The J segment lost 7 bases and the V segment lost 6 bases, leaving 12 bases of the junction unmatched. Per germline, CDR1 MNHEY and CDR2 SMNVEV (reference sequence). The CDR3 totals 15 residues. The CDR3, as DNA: TGTGCCAGCAGACCCGGACAGGCCTCTAGGAATGAGCAGTTCTTC. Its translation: CASRPGQASRNEQFF.

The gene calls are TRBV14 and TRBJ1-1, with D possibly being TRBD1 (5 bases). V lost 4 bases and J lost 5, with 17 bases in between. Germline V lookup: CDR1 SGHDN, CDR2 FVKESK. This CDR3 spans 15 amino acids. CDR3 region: CASSPWGQGQTEAFF. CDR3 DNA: TGTGCCAGCAGCCCATGGGGCCAGGGCCAGACTGAAGCTTTCTTT.

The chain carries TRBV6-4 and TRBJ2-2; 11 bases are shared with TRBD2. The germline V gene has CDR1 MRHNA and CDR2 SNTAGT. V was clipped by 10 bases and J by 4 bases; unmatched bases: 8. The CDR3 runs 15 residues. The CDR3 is CATSNSGGGTGELFF. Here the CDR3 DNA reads TGTGCCACCAGCAATAGCGGGGGGGGCACCGGGGAGCTGTTTTTT.

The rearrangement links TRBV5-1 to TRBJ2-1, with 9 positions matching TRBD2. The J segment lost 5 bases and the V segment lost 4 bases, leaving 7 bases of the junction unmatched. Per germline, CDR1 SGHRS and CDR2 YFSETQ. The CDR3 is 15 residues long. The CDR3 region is CASSPSGGSHNEQFF. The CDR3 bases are TGCGCCAGCAGCCCCAGCGGGGGGTCTCACAATGAGCAGTTCTTC.

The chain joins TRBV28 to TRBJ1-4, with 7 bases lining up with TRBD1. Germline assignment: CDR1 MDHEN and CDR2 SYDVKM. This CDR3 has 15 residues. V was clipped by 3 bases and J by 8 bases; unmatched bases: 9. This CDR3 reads CASSFQQGIKEKLFF. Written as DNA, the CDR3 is TGTGCCAGCAGTTTTCAACAGGGGATAAAGGAAAAACTGTTTTTT.

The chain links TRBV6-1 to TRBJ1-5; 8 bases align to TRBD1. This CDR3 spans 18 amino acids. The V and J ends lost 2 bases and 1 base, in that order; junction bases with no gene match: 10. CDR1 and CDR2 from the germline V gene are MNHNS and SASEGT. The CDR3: CASSESGDRSWSNQPQHF. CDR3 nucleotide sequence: TGTGCCAGCAGTGAATCAGGGGACAGGTCTTGGAGCAATCAGCCCCAGCATTTT.

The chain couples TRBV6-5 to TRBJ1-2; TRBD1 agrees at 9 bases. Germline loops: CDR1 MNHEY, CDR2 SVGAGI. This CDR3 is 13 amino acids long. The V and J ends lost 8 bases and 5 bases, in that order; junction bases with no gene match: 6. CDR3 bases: TGTGCCAGCTTACAGGGGGCTTGGTATGGCTACACCTTC. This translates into CASLQGAWYGYTF.

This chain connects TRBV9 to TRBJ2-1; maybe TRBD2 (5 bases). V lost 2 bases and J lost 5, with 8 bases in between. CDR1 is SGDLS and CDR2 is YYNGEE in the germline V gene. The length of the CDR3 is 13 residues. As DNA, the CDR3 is TGTGCCAGCAGCGTGTCGGGGAACAATGAGCAGTTCTTC. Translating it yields CASSVSGNNEQFF.

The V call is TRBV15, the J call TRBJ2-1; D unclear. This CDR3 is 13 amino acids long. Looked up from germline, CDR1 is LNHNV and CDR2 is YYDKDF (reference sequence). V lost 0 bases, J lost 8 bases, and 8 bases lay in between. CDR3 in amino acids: CATSRDLRYEQFF. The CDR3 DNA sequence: TGTGCCACCAGCAGAGATTTACGGTATGAGCAGTTCTTC.

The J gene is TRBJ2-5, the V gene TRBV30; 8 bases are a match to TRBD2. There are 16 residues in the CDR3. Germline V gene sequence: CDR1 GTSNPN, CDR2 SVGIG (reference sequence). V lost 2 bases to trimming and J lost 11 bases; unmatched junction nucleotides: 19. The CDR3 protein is CAWSPRLIVPGGEQYF. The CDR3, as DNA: TGTGCCTGGAGTCCCCGCCTAATTGTTCCGGGGGGGGAGCAGTACTTC. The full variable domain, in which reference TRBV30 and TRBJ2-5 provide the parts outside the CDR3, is SQTIHQWPATLVQPVGSPLSLECTVEGTSNPNLYWYRQAAGRGLQLLFYSVGIGQISSEVPQNLSASRPQDRQFILSSKKLLLSDSGFYLCAWSPRLIVPGGEQYFGPGTRLLVL.

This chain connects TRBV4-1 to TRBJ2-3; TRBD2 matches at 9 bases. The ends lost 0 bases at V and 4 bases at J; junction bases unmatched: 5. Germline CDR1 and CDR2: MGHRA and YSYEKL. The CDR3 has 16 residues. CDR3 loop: CASSQEAGGSADTQYF. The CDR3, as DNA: TGCGCCAGCAGCCAAGAAGCGGGAGGATCCGCAGATACGCAGTATTTT.

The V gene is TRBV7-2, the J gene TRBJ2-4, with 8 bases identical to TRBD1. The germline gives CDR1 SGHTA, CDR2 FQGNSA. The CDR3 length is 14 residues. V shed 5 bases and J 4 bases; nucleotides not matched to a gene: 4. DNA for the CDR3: TGTGCCAGCAGCCGGGGACAGGTTAAAAACATTCAGTACTTC. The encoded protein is CASSRGQVKNIQYF.

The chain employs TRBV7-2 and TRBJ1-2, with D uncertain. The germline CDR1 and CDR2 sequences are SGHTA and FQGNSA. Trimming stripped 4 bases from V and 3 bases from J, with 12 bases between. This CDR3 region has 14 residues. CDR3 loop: CASSSTTADYGYTF. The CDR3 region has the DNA TGTGCCAGCAGCTCAACCACAGCAGACTATGGCTACACCTTC.

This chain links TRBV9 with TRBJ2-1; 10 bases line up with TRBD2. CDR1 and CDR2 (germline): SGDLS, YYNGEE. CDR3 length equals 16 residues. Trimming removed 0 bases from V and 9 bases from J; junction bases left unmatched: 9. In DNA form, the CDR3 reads TGTGCCAGCAGCGTAGGGTTGGCTAGCGGGAGTGGTGAGCAGTTCTTC. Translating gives CASSVGLASGSGEQFF. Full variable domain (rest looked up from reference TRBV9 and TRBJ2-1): DSGVTQTPKHLITATGQRVTLRCSPRSGDLSVYWYQQSLDQGLQFLIQYYNGEERAKGNILERFSAQQFPDLHSELNLSSLELGDSALYFCASSVGLASGSGEQFFGPGTRLTVL.

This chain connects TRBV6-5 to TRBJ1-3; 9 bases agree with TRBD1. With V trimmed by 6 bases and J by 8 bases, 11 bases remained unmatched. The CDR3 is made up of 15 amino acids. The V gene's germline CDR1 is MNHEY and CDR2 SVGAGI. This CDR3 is CASSTGWTGVDTIYF. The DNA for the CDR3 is TGTGCCAGCAGCACCGGGTGGACAGGGGTAGACACCATATATTTT.

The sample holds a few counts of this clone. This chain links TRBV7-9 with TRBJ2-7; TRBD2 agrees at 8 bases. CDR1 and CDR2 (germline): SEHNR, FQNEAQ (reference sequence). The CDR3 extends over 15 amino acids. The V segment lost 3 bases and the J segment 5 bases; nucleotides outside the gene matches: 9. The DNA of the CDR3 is TGTGCCAGCAGCTTTCAGGAAGCGGGAGAGAACGAGCAGTACTTC. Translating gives CASSFQEAGENEQYF.

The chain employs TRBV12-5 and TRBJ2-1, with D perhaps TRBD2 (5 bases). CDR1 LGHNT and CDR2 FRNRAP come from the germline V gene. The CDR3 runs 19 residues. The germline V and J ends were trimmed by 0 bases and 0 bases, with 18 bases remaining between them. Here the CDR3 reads CASGLVNKQSGPSYNEQFF. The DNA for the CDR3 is TGTGCTAGTGGTTTGGTAAATAAACAAAGCGGACCCTCCTACAATGAGCAGTTCTTC.

The CDR3 protein is CASSPHGAGARTEAFF. CDR3 DNA sequence: TGTGCCAGCAGTCCCCATGGCGCAGGGGCGAGGACTGAAGCTTTCTTT. This rearrangement joins TRBV28 to TRBJ1-1; perhaps TRBD1 as D (6 bases). The V and J ends lost 5 bases and 5 bases respectively, with 21 bases between them. Germline loops: CDR1 MDHEN, CDR2 SYDVKM. The CDR3 sequence is 16 residues long.

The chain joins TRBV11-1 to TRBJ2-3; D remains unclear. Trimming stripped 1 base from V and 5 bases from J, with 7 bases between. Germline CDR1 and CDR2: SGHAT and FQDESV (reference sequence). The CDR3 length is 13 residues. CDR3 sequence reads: CASSLEQVDTQYF. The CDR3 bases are TGTGCCAGCAGCTTAGAGCAGGTAGATACGCAGTATTTT.

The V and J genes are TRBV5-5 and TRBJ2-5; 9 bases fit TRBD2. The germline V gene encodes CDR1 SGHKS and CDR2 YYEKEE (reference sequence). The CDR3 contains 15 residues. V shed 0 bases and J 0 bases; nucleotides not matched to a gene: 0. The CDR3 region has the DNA TGTGCCAGCAGCTTGGGACTAGCGGACCAAGAGACCCAGTACTTC. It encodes CASSLGLADQETQYF.

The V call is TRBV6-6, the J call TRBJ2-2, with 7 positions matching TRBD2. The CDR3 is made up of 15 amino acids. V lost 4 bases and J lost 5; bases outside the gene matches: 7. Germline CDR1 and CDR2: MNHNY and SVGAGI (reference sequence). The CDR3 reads CASSFSGKITGELFF. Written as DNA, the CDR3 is TGTGCCAGCAGTTTCAGCGGGAAGATAACCGGGGAGCTGTTTTTT.

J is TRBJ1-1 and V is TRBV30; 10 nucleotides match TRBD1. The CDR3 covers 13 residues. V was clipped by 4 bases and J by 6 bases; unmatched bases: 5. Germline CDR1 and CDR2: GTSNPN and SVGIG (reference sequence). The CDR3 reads CAWKTGTGAEAFF. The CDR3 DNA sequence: TGTGCCTGGAAGACCGGGACAGGGGCTGAAGCTTTCTTT. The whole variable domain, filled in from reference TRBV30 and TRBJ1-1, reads SQTIHQWPATLVQPVGSPLSLECTVEGTSNPNLYWYRQAAGRGLQLLFYSVGIGQISSEVPQNLSASRPQDRQFILSSKKLLLSDSGFYLCAWKTGTGAEAFFGQGTRLTVV.

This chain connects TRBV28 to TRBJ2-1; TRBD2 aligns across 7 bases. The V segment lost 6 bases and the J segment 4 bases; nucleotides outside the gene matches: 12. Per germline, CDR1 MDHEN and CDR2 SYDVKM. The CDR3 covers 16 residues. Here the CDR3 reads CASSLLMGGGYNEQFF. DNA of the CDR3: TGTGCCAGCAGCCTCCTCATGGGGGGGGGATACAATGAGCAGTTCTTC.

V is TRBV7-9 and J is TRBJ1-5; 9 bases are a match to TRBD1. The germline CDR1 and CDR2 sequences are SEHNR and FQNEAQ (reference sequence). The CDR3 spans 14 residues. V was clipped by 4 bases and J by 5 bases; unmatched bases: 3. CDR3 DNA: TGTGCCAGCAGCTGGGGACAGGGACATCAGCCCCAGCATTTT. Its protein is CASSWGQGHQPQHF.